These T cell receptor beta chains were read from a single sample in a study of OX40 agonist ivuxolimab in advanced cancers. Using immunoSEQ multiplex PCR, the repertoire was profiled, and TCRdb retains in-frame clones only, with some absent. The table lists over 90,000 clones, 86% of them singletons. Sequenced material: CD4+ or CD8+ T cells sorted from blood, taken in a trial of the OX40 agonist ivuxolimab. The receptors here all came from an adult with an advanced solid tumor such as melanoma, head and neck, liver or kidney cancer. Both conserved end residues are part of each CDR3. Each record gives: J gene, clone size, V gene, D gene, CDR3 DNA, CDR3 protein. D genes are given only for firm matches. Size is omitted from some rows. Given values are once, few, many or a class for expanded clones.

j_gene: TRBJ2-7; abundance: NA; v_gene: TRBV2; d_gene: NA; CDR3nt: TGTGCCAGCAGTTACACAGGGCCCTGGGAATTC; CDR3aa: CASSYTGPWEF
j_gene: TRBJ1-1; abundance: few; v_gene: TRBV13; d_gene: NA; CDR3nt: TGTGCCAGCAGCTTAGGGGAACGCATGAACACTGAAGCTTTCTTT; CDR3aa: CASSLGERMNTEAFF
j_gene: TRBJ2-7; abundance: NA; v_gene: TRBV18; d_gene: NA; CDR3nt: TGTGCCAGCTCAACAAACAGCGCCAACTACGAGCAGTACTTC; CDR3aa: CASSTNSANYEQYF
j_gene: TRBJ1-4; abundance: NA; v_gene: TRBV30; d_gene: NA; CDR3nt: TGTGCCTGGAGCTTTCCGACAGCGTGGAATGAAAAACTGTTTTTT; CDR3aa: CAWSFPTAWNEKLFF
j_gene: TRBJ2-5; abundance: NA; v_gene: TRBV30; d_gene: NA; CDR3nt: TGTGCCTGGAGCGCTGAAGGGACCCAGTACTTC; CDR3aa: CAWSAEGTQYF
j_gene: TRBJ2-3; abundance: NA; v_gene: TRBV11-2; d_gene: NA; CDR3nt: TGTGCCAGCAGCCATAGTTTCGACACAGATACGCAGTATTTT; CDR3aa: CASSHSFDTDTQYF
j_gene: TRBJ2-7; abundance: NA; v_gene: TRBV30; d_gene: NA; CDR3nt: TGTGCCTGGAGTGCAGGACCGGGCCCCGAGCAGTACTTC; CDR3aa: CAWSAGPGPEQYF
j_gene: TRBJ1-1; abundance: NA; v_gene: TRBV5-1; d_gene: TRBD1; CDR3nt: TGCGCCAGCAGCAGGGGACAGGGTGTAAATACTGAAGCTTTCTTT; CDR3aa: CASSRGQGVNTEAFF
j_gene: TRBJ2-7; abundance: NA; v_gene: TRBV5-8; d_gene: NA; CDR3nt: TGTGCCAGCAGCTCTTTGGGGGGGGCGCGGAACGAGCAGTACTTC; CDR3aa: CASSSLGGARNEQYF
j_gene: TRBJ1-4; abundance: NA; v_gene: TRBV29-1; d_gene: NA; CDR3nt: TGCAGCGTTGCTTTGGGGGCGGCTAATGAAAAACTGTTTTTT; CDR3aa: CSVALGAANEKLFF
j_gene: TRBJ2-5; abundance: NA; v_gene: TRBV6-1; d_gene: NA; CDR3nt: TGTGCCAGCAGCCGACAAGAGACCCAGTACTTC; CDR3aa: CASSRQETQYF
j_gene: TRBJ1-6; abundance: few; v_gene: TRBV19; d_gene: NA; CDR3nt: TGTGCCAGTAGTATAGATGCGGCAGGGTTTAATTCACCCCTCCACTTT; CDR3aa: CASSIDAAGFNSPLHF
j_gene: TRBJ2-1; abundance: NA; v_gene: TRBV14; d_gene: TRBD1; CDR3nt: TGTGCCAGCAGCCAGAACAGGGGGCGCGGCAATGAGCAGTTCTTC; CDR3aa: CASSQNRGRGNEQFF
j_gene: TRBJ2-1; abundance: NA; v_gene: TRBV25-1; d_gene: NA; CDR3nt: TGTGCCAGCAGTGAATGGCGGGTTTCCAATGAGCAGTTCTTC; CDR3aa: CASSEWRVSNEQFF
j_gene: TRBJ2-7; abundance: NA; v_gene: TRBV5-1; d_gene: TRBD1; CDR3nt: TGCGCCAGCAGCTTGGGACAGGGCTCCTACGAGCAGTACTTC; CDR3aa: CASSLGQGSYEQYF
j_gene: TRBJ1-1; abundance: NA; v_gene: TRBV30; d_gene: NA; CDR3nt: TGTGCCTGGAGTGTACGGGAGACTGAAGCTTTCTTT; CDR3aa: CAWSVRETEAFF
j_gene: TRBJ1-2; abundance: NA; v_gene: TRBV7-2; d_gene: TRBD1; CDR3nt: TGTGCCAGCAGCATTGGGACAGGGGCGCGATATGGCTACACCTTC; CDR3aa: CASSIGTGARYGYTF
j_gene: TRBJ1-4; abundance: few; v_gene: TRBV14; d_gene: NA; CDR3nt: TGTGCCAGCAGCCGAGGACAGCAAAAACTGTTTTTT; CDR3aa: CASSRGQQKLFF
j_gene: TRBJ2-1; abundance: NA; v_gene: TRBV10-3; d_gene: TRBD1; CDR3nt: TGTGCCATCGCGCCACAGGGGCCATACAATGAGCAGTTCTTC; CDR3aa: CAIAPQGPYNEQFF
j_gene: TRBJ2-3; abundance: NA; v_gene: TRBV29-1; d_gene: TRBD1; CDR3nt: TGCAGCGTTGATACCCCCCCAGGACAGGGGGGAGGCACAGATACGCAGTATTTT; CDR3aa: CSVDTPPGQGGGTDTQYF
j_gene: TRBJ2-7; abundance: once; v_gene: TRBV29-1; d_gene: TRBD1; CDR3nt: TGCAGCGTACAGTGGGCCGGGACAGGGGGCCACGAGCAGTACTTC; CDR3aa: CSVQWAGTGGHEQYF
j_gene: TRBJ1-5; abundance: NA; v_gene: TRBV19; d_gene: TRBD1; CDR3nt: TGTGCCAGCAGAGGGGACAGGGGGTGGAATCAGCCCCAGCATTTT; CDR3aa: CASRGDRGWNQPQHF
j_gene: TRBJ2-4; abundance: few; v_gene: TRBV27; d_gene: NA; CDR3nt: TGTGCCAGCAGTTATCGGGGAATGGAAATTCAGTACTTC; CDR3aa: CASSYRGMEIQYF
j_gene: TRBJ2-1; abundance: NA; v_gene: TRBV29-1; d_gene: NA; CDR3nt: TGCAGCGCCCCCGGGACGAACTACAATGAGCAGTTCTTC; CDR3aa: CSAPGTNYNEQFF
j_gene: TRBJ1-2; abundance: few; v_gene: TRBV9; d_gene: NA; CDR3nt: TGTGCCAGCAGCGTCCACCGTGGGGAAGACTATGGCTACACCTTC; CDR3aa: CASSVHRGEDYGYTF
j_gene: TRBJ2-7; abundance: NA; v_gene: TRBV30; d_gene: NA; CDR3nt: TGTGCCTGGAGTGTGACCGCGTCGGGGCAGTACTTC; CDR3aa: CAWSVTASGQYF
j_gene: TRBJ2-1; abundance: NA; v_gene: TRBV7-2; d_gene: NA; CDR3nt: TGTGCCAGCAGCTTAGACAGGAACCCCTACAATGAGCAGTTCTTC; CDR3aa: CASSLDRNPYNEQFF
j_gene: TRBJ2-7; abundance: NA; v_gene: TRBV15; d_gene: TRBD1; CDR3nt: TGTGCCACCAGCAGAGATCTTTGGGACAGTGCCTACGAGCAGTACTTC; CDR3aa: CATSRDLWDSAYEQYF
j_gene: TRBJ2-3; abundance: few; v_gene: TRBV9; d_gene: NA; CDR3nt: TGTGCCAGCAGCGTAGTAGCGAGTAGCACAGATACGCAGTATTTT; CDR3aa: CASSVVASSTDTQYF
j_gene: TRBJ1-3; abundance: NA; v_gene: TRBV19; d_gene: TRBD1; CDR3nt: TGTGCCAGTAGTTCGGAGACAGGGGCCGCTGGGGGAAACACCATATATTTT; CDR3aa: CASSSETGAAGGNTIYF
j_gene: TRBJ2-3; abundance: once; v_gene: TRBV7-3; d_gene: TRBD2; CDR3nt: TGTGCCAGCAGCCGACTAGCGGGGCGAGATACGCAGTATTTT; CDR3aa: CASSRLAGRDTQYF
j_gene: TRBJ2-1; abundance: NA; v_gene: TRBV7-6; d_gene: NA; CDR3nt: TGTGCCAGCAGCTTAGTGGGTTGGGGCGATGAGCAGTTCTTC; CDR3aa: CASSLVGWGDEQFF
j_gene: TRBJ1-2; abundance: NA; v_gene: TRBV6-5; d_gene: NA; CDR3nt: TGTGCCAGCACCTATGGCGGGATTAACTATGGCTACACCTTC; CDR3aa: CASTYGGINYGYTF
j_gene: TRBJ1-1; abundance: NA; v_gene: TRBV6-1; d_gene: TRBD1; CDR3nt: TGTGCCAGCATCAGGACAGGGGCGACTGAAGCTTTCTTT; CDR3aa: CASIRTGATEAFF
j_gene: TRBJ2-2; abundance: NA; v_gene: TRBV10-2; d_gene: NA; CDR3nt: TGCGCCAGCAGTGAGAGAAACAGGGGACTCAACACCGGGGAGCTGTTTTTT; CDR3aa: CASSERNRGLNTGELFF
j_gene: TRBJ2-3; abundance: NA; v_gene: TRBV6-5; d_gene: TRBD2; CDR3nt: TGTGCCAGCAGGCAGAGCGGGGGCACAGATACGCAGTATTTT; CDR3aa: CASRQSGGTDTQYF
j_gene: TRBJ2-1; abundance: NA; v_gene: TRBV19; d_gene: TRBD2; CDR3nt: TGTGCCAGTAGTACCGGACTAGCGGGGGGGCTTAGGAATGAGCAGTTCTTC; CDR3aa: CASSTGLAGGLRNEQFF
j_gene: TRBJ2-2; abundance: NA; v_gene: TRBV14; d_gene: NA; CDR3nt: TGTGCCAGCAGCCCCGTAAACACCGGGGAGCTGTTTTTT; CDR3aa: CASSPVNTGELFF
j_gene: TRBJ1-2; abundance: once; v_gene: TRBV14; d_gene: NA; CDR3nt: TGTGCCAGCAGCAAAGATCAGGGGAACTATGGCTACACCTTC; CDR3aa: CASSKDQGNYGYTF
j_gene: TRBJ1-3; abundance: NA; v_gene: TRBV19; d_gene: NA; CDR3nt: TGTGCCAGCCAGACCCGCGGCAGCTTCTCTGGAAACACCATATATTTT; CDR3aa: CASQTRGSFSGNTIYF
j_gene: TRBJ1-1; abundance: NA; v_gene: TRBV9; d_gene: NA; CDR3nt: TGTGCCAGCAGCGTAGGGCACCGGAACACTGAAGCTTTCTTT; CDR3aa: CASSVGHRNTEAFF
j_gene: TRBJ2-5; abundance: once; v_gene: TRBV5-1; d_gene: NA; CDR3nt: TGCGCCAGCGGCCGGTCTGCCGGGCAAGAGACCCAGTACTTC; CDR3aa: CASGRSAGQETQYF
j_gene: TRBJ1-2; abundance: once; v_gene: TRBV6-1; d_gene: NA; CDR3nt: TGTGCCAGCAGTGAAGGTGGGGGTCCCTATGGCTACACCTTC; CDR3aa: CASSEGGGPYGYTF
j_gene: TRBJ2-7; abundance: NA; v_gene: TRBV7-2; d_gene: NA; CDR3nt: TGTGCCAGCAGCTTAGAACCAGGGTTATTATCCTACGAGCAGTACTTC; CDR3aa: CASSLEPGLLSYEQYF
j_gene: TRBJ1-5; abundance: NA; v_gene: TRBV18; d_gene: TRBD1; CDR3nt: TGTGCCAGCTCTCCCGACAGGGGGAATCAGCCCCAGCATTTT; CDR3aa: CASSPDRGNQPQHF
j_gene: TRBJ1-4; abundance: NA; v_gene: TRBV25-1; d_gene: TRBD1; CDR3nt: TGTGCCAGATCGGAGAAGACAGGGTCTAATGAAAAACTGTTTTTT; CDR3aa: CARSEKTGSNEKLFF
j_gene: TRBJ2-3; abundance: once; v_gene: TRBV5-1; d_gene: NA; CDR3nt: TGCGCCAGCAGCCCCGCGCTCACACAAACAGATACGCAGTATTTT; CDR3aa: CASSPALTQTDTQYF
j_gene: TRBJ2-1; abundance: NA; v_gene: TRBV6-5; d_gene: TRBD2; CDR3nt: TGTGCCACCGGACTAGCGGGACGGGGATACAATGAGCAGTTCTTC; CDR3aa: CATGLAGRGYNEQFF
j_gene: TRBJ2-7; abundance: few; v_gene: TRBV19; d_gene: TRBD2; CDR3nt: TGTGCCAGTAGTATTCCGGCGGGAGCCGAAAATTACGAGCAGTACTTC; CDR3aa: CASSIPAGAENYEQYF
j_gene: TRBJ2-4; abundance: NA; v_gene: TRBV7-3; d_gene: NA; CDR3nt: TGTGCCAGCAGCTTGAGTCCCGGGTTCATTCAGTACTTC; CDR3aa: CASSLSPGFIQYF
j_gene: TRBJ1-1; abundance: NA; v_gene: TRBV6-1; d_gene: NA; CDR3nt: TGTGCCAGCAGTGAAGTTGTCCTGGGAGCTTTCTTT; CDR3aa: CASSEVVLGAFF
j_gene: TRBJ2-5; abundance: NA; v_gene: TRBV5-4; d_gene: TRBD2; CDR3nt: TGTGCCAGCAGCTTGGGGACTAGCGGGGCGCACTTC; CDR3aa: CASSLGTSGAHF
j_gene: TRBJ2-1; abundance: NA; v_gene: TRBV6-5; d_gene: TRBD2; CDR3nt: TGTGCCAGCAGTCGAAGCGGGAGGGCCTACAATGAGCAGTTCTTC; CDR3aa: CASSRSGRAYNEQFF
j_gene: TRBJ1-2; abundance: NA; v_gene: TRBV5-6; d_gene: NA; CDR3nt: TGTGCCAGCAGTGGAACAGATAACTATGGCTACACCTTC; CDR3aa: CASSGTDNYGYTF